A single sample is the source of the 24 T cell receptor beta chains below, sequenced in a study of blood T cells in healthy people across ages. Through a sample-barcoded 5' primer and a J-beta primer mix, a second PCR was run for 7 to 11 cycles. TCRdb re-derived calls from the 5' RACE reads in MiXCR, one entry per CDR3 protein. This table holds 1.5 million to 2 million distinct CDR3 sequences, around half found once. Specimen: blood. Every receptor here comes from a woman in her forties in good health.

The chain uses TRBV18 and TRBJ2-7; D not resolved. Germline V CDR1 and CDR2: KGHSH, LQKENI. CDR3 size: 14 residues. Trimming shortened V by 0 bases and J by 3 bases, and 9 bases separated the two germline ends. As DNA, the CDR3 is TGTGCCAGCTCACCACCAGTACAAAACTACGAGCAGTACTTC. Translating it yields CASSPPVQNYEQYF.

The genes are TRBV27 and TRBJ2-1, with 14 bases that match TRBD2. CDR1 MNHEY and CDR2 SMNVEV come from the germline V gene (reference sequence). This CDR3 spans 15 amino acids. V gave up 4 bases and J gave up 10 bases; unmatched junction bases: 6. Here the CDR3 DNA reads TGTGCCAGCAGTTCACGACTAGCGGGGGGGCACGAGCAGTTCTTC. This codes for CASSSRLAGGHEQFF.

This clonotype was picked up a small number of times. The chain's CDR3 is CASSTDSIPLETQYF. CDR3 bases: TGTGCCAGCAGCACAGACAGCATTCCCTTAGAGACCCAGTACTTC. V gene TRBV7-2 combines with J gene TRBJ2-5; tentative D call: TRBD1 (5 bases). The germline CDR1 and CDR2 sequences are SGHTA and FQGNSA. The germline V and J ends were trimmed by 5 bases and 4 bases, with 17 bases remaining between them. This CDR3 is built from 15 residues. Full variable domain (outside the CDR3, taken from reference TRBV7-2 and TRBJ2-5): GAGVSQSPSNKVTEKGKDVELRCDPISGHTALYWYRQSLGQGLEFLIYFQGNSAPDKSGLPSDRFSAERTGGSVSTLTIQRTQQEDSAVYLCASSTDSIPLETQYFGPGTRLLVL.

This clonotype occurred many times. The J gene is TRBJ2-1, the V gene TRBV20-1, with D perhaps matching TRBD1 (6 bases). The V end was cut by 6 bases, the J end by 4 bases, with 22 bases between. Looked up from germline, CDR1 is DFQATT and CDR2 is SNEGSKA (reference sequence). The CDR3 length is 16 residues. In DNA, the CDR3 is TGCAGTGCCCCCCGTAGAGACAGGACCGTATACAATGAGCAGTTCTTC. Its protein is CSAPRRDRTVYNEQFF.

This clonotype was found a few times. Here the CDR3 reads CASSYSGRGYNEQFF. CDR3 sequence (DNA): TGTGCCAGCAGTTACTCCGGGCGAGGGTACAATGAGCAGTTCTTC. The genes are TRBV6-5 and TRBJ2-1; D may be TRBD2 (5 bases). The CDR3 is 15 amino acids. Between the trimmed V and J ends, which lost 0 bases and 4 bases, there was a span of 10 bases. CDR1 is MNHEY and CDR2 is SVGAGI in the germline V gene.

J is TRBJ2-3 and V is TRBV20-1; a weak D match, TRBD1 (5 bases). Trimming left V 2 bases short and J 4 bases short, with 19 bases between. Looked up from germline, CDR1 is DFQATT and CDR2 is SNEGSKA (reference sequence). The CDR3 has 16 amino acids. CDR3 amino acids: CSARQGSGLGADTQYF. The CDR3 nucleotides are TGCAGTGCTAGACAGGGCTCCGGGCTAGGGGCAGATACGCAGTATTTT.

The chain links TRBV18 to TRBJ2-7; D not resolved. This CDR3 region has 16 residues. Trimming left V 4 bases short and J 1 base short, with 17 bases between. Germline assignment: CDR1 KGHSH and CDR2 LQKENI. The CDR3 sequence: CASSREGQANSYEQYF. The CDR3 DNA reads TGTGCCAGCTCACGTGAAGGGCAGGCTAATTCCTACGAGCAGTACTTC.

This chain connects TRBV6-6 to TRBJ2-5; 10 bases fit TRBD2. CDR3 length equals 15 residues. V was pared by 2 bases and J by 3 bases, with 3 bases of the junction left unmatched. The V gene's germline CDR1 is MNHNY and CDR2 SVGAGI (reference sequence). For the CDR3, the DNA is TGTGCCAGCAGTTACGGGGGGACTAGCGAAGAGACCCAGTACTTC. Amino acid sequence: CASSYGGTSEETQYF.

Worth noting for this clonotype: A read error may explain this, as a much larger clone is one base away. The V call is TRBV10-3, the J call TRBJ2-4; D is ambiguous. The J call could be wrong; TRBJ2-7 is a better fit for the DNA end. The CDR3 contains 11 residues. Germline lookup yields CDR1 ENHRY and CDR2 SYGVKD. The CDR3 bases are TGTGCCATCAGCGATTCCCACGAGCAGTACTTC. Encoded protein: CAISDSHEQYF.

The chain recombines TRBV6-5 with TRBJ1-2, with D uncertain. V was pared by 5 bases and J by 4 bases, with 11 bases between. Germline V gene sequence: CDR1 MNHEY, CDR2 SVGAGI. This CDR3 region has 13 residues. Written as DNA, the CDR3 is TGTGCCAGCAGTGACAAGGGTGCCTATGGCTACACCTTC. It is translated as CASSDKGAYGYTF.

This chain uses TRBV14 with TRBJ1-6; D not resolved. With 5 bases removed from V and 9 bases from J, the gap between germline ends came to 8 bases. Per germline, CDR1 SGHDN and CDR2 FVKESK. CDR3 length equals 12 residues. The CDR3 DNA follows: TGTGCCAGCAGCTCCGGGGTTTCACCCCTCCACTTT. It specifies CASSSGVSPLHF.

V and J are TRBV6-6 and TRBJ2-7; D call uncertain. Trimming stripped 2 bases from V and 0 bases from J, with 14 bases between. This CDR3 comprises 16 residues. Germline CDR1 MNHNY, CDR2 SVGAGI (reference sequence). The DNA of the CDR3 is TGTGCCAGCAGTTACCTCAGTGCAACACACTCCTACGAGCAGTACTTC. Protein: CASSYLSATHSYEQYF.

The chain couples TRBV5-1 to TRBJ2-5; 7 bases map to TRBD1. This CDR3 is built from 13 residues. V shed 4 bases and J 9 bases; nucleotides not matched to a gene: 9. Germline V gives CDR1 SGHRS, CDR2 YFSETQ. The CDR3: CASSRGQLGAQYF. The DNA of the CDR3 is TGCGCCAGCAGCAGGGGACAGTTAGGGGCCCAGTACTTC.

The table lists this clonotype with a count of one. The V gene is TRBV5-6, the J gene TRBJ2-3; possible D gene TRBD1, 5 bases. The CDR3 extends over 15 amino acids. Germline V CDR1 and CDR2: SGHDT, YYEEEE. V lost 4 bases to trimming and J lost 1 base, with 13 bases between them. The CDR3 sequence is CASSGRVDGTDTQYF. The CDR3 DNA reads TGTGCCAGCAGCGGCAGGGTCGACGGCACAGATACGCAGTATTTT.

The rearrangement joins TRBV25-1 to TRBJ2-5; 7 bases align to TRBD1. The CDR3 consists of 16 residues. Losses at the gene ends were 1 base for V and 2 bases for J; bases not matched to a gene: 7. Germline lookup yields CDR1 MGHDK and CDR2 SYGVNS. CDR3 nucleotide sequence: TGTGCCAGCAGTGAATGGTTGACAGGGCTACAAGAGACCCAGTACTTC. As protein: CASSEWLTGLQETQYF.

This clonotype was seen only a few times. The chain uses TRBV4-2 and TRBJ2-3; D ambiguous. The germline gives CDR1 LGHNA, CDR2 YNFKEQ. V lost 0 bases and J lost 2, with 12 bases in between. The CDR3 has 16 amino acids. This CDR3 is CASSQDAYRITDTQYF. Written as DNA, the CDR3 is TGTGCCAGCAGCCAAGATGCCTACCGGATCACAGATACGCAGTATTTT.

This clonotype was seen a single time. The chain has TRBV10-1 and TRBJ2-7; 9 nucleotides line up with TRBD1. CDR3 length equals 14 residues. Germline V gene sequence: CDR1 WNHNN, CDR2 SYGVQD (reference sequence). V dropped 2 bases and J dropped 5; count of bases not matched to a gene: 4. CDR3 in amino acids: CASSEDRGAHEQYF. The CDR3 region has the DNA TGCGCCAGCAGTGAGGACAGGGGGGCCCACGAGCAGTACTTC.

The chain employs TRBV28 and TRBJ2-5; no clear D. This CDR3 has 14 amino acids. From germline, CDR1 is MDHEN and CDR2 SYDVKM. Trimming took 8 bases from V and 0 from J, leaving 13 bases between them. CDR3 in DNA: TGTGCCAGCTCCACCCGTAGGTACCAAGAGACCCAGTACTTC. Translated: CASSTRRYQETQYF.

V is TRBV12-5 and J is TRBJ2-1, with D unclear. The CDR3 length is 11 residues. Trimming removed 6 bases at V and 5 bases at J, with 5 bases between. The V gene's germline CDR1 is LGHNT and CDR2 FRNRAP. The CDR3 sequence: CASGTNNEQFF. DNA for the CDR3: TGTGCTAGTGGCACCAACAATGAGCAGTTCTTC.

This rearrangement joins TRBV28 to TRBJ1-5, with 7 bases aligning to TRBD1. Looked up from germline, CDR1 is MDHEN and CDR2 is SYDVKM. Unmatched junction bases numbered 8, after V lost 9 bases and J lost 6 bases. CDR3 length: 13 residues. As DNA, the CDR3 is TGTGCCAGTACGAGACAGGGAGGTCAGCCCCAGCATTTT. Translating gives CASTRQGGQPQHF.

V usage is TRBV4-3 and J usage is TRBJ2-6; D call uncertain. Germline V CDR1 and CDR2: LGHNA, YSLEER. The V end lost 2 bases, the J end lost 0 bases, and 14 bases lay between the germline ends. The CDR3 is 18 amino acids. This CDR3 is CASSQRAQTYSGANVLTF. DNA for the CDR3: TGCGCCAGCAGCCAAAGGGCACAGACCTACTCTGGGGCCAACGTCCTGACTTTC.

The chain has TRBV7-2 and TRBJ2-4, with 12 bases that match TRBD2. This CDR3 comprises 17 residues. The junction had 4 bases not matched to a gene; V was cut back by 4 bases and J by 0 bases. Per germline, CDR1 SGHTA and CDR2 FQGNSA. CDR3 sequence (DNA): TGTGCCAGCAGCTCTAGCGGGGGGGTTCTAGCCAAAAACATTCAGTACTTC. Translated, it gives CASSSSGGVLAKNIQYF.

The sample holds a few counts of this clonotype. This chain links TRBV12-3 or TRBV12-4 with TRBJ2-3, with TRBD2 matching over 8 bases. V lost 4 bases and J lost 2; bases outside the gene matches: 8. This CDR3 comprises 16 residues. The CDR3 loop reads CASSSTAGAYTDTQYF. The CDR3 nucleotides read TGTGCCAGCAGTTCGACAGCGGGGGCCTACACAGATACGCAGTATTTT.

V and J are TRBV6-5 and TRBJ2-1; 8 nucleotides match TRBD2. Germline V gives CDR1 MNHEY, CDR2 SVGAGI. V trimming: 8 bases; J trimming: 11 bases; junction bases outside the gene matches: 8. The CDR3 runs to 12 residues. This CDR3 is CASVETSGQQFF. The DNA for the CDR3 is TGTGCCAGCGTCGAAACTAGCGGCCAGCAGTTCTTC.